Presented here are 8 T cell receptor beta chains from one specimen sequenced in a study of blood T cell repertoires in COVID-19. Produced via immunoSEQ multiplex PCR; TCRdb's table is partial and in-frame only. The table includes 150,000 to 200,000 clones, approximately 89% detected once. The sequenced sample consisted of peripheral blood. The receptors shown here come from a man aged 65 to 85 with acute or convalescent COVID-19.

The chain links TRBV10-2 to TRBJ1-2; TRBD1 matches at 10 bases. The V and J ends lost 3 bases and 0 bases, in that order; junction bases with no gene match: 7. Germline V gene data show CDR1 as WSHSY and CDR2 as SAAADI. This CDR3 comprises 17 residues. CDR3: CASSDRTGGRPNYGYTF. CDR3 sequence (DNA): TGCGCCAGCAGTGATAGGACAGGGGGACGCCCTAACTATGGCTACACCTTC.

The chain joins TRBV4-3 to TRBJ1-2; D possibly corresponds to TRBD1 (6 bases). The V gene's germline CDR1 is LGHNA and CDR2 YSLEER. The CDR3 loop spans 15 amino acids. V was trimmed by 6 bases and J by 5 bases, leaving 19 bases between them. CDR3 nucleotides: TGCGCCAGCAGTGTCCTCCGGGACACACTGTATGGCTACACCTTC. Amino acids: CASSVLRDTLYGYTF.

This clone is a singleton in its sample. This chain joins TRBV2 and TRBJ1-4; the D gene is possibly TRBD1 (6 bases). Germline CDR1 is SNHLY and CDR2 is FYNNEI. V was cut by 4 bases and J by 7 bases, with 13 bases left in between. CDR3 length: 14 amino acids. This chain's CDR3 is CASSGGQGSEKLFF. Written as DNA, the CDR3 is TGTGCCAGCAGTGGTGGGCAGGGGAGTGAAAAACTGTTTTTT.

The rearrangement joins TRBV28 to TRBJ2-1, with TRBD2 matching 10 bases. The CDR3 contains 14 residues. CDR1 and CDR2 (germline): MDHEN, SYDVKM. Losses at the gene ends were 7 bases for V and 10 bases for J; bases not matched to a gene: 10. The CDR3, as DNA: TGTGCCAGCAACTCGCTAGCGGGAGTAGGAGAGCAGTTCTTC. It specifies CASNSLAGVGEQFF.

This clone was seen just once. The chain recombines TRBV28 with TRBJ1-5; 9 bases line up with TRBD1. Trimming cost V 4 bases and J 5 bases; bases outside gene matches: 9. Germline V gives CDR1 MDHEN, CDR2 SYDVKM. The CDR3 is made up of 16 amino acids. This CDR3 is CASSSPGRTGDQPQHF. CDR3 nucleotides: TGTGCCAGCAGTTCACCCGGCCGGACAGGGGATCAGCCCCAGCATTTT.

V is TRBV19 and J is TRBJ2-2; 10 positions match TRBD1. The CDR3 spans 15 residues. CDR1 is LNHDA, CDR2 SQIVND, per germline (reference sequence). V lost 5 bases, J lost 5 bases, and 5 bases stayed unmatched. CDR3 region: CASSRDRGGTGELFF. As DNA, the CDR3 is TGTGCCAGTAGTCGGGACAGGGGTGGAACCGGGGAGCTGTTTTTT.

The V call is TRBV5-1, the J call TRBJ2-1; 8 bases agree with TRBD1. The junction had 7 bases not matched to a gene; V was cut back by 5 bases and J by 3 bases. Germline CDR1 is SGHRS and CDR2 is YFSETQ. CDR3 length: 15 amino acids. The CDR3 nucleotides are TGCGCCAGCAGTACCCAGGGGGCCCGCTACAATGAGCAGTTCTTC. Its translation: CASSTQGARYNEQFF.

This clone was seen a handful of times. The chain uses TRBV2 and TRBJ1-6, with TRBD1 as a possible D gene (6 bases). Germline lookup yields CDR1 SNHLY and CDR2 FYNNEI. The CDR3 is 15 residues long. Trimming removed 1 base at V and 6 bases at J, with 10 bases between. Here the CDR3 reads CASSEDRVGNSPLHF. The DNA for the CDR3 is TGTGCCAGCAGTGAAGACAGGGTCGGTAATTCACCCCTCCACTTT.